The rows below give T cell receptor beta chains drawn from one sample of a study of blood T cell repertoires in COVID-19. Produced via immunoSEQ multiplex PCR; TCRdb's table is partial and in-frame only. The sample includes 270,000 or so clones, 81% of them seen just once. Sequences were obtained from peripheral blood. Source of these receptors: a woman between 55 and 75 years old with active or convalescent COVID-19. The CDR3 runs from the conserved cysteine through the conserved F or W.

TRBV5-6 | CASSLVGTINSPLHF
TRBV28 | CASSLSGPWNQPQHF
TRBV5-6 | CASSSTRGPVTEAFF
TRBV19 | CASSPGTGTSYEQYF
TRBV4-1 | CASSREQVSNSPLHF
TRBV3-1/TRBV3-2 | CASSQDLGQGALGYGYTF
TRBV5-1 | CASSPGTGGEQYF
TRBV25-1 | CASSLGQLGREQYF
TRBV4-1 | CASSQDPTGLHGYTF
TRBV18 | CASSHRGEGYTF
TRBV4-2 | CASSVGQMNTEAFF
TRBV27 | CASSLSPLNYGYTF
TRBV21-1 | CASSNRIAGAGDEQYF
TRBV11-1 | CASSSPTGASGYTF
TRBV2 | CASSTGGASSYNEQFF
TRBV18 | CASSPRQGRETQYF
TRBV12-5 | CASGQPPIGGFYGYTF
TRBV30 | CAWIRDGELFF
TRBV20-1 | CSASQRDTEAFF
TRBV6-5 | CASSSDKLSGANVLTF
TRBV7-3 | CASSRLAGGETQYF
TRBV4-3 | CASSQDWRRGVNEQFF
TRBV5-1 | CASSLGEPGLAGGGSEQFF
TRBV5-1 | CASSVLAGGADTQYF
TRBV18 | CASSPANLDRGPSNYGYTF
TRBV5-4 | CASSLGLGRYEQYF
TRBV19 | CASSPRDRVNSPLHF
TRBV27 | CASSLSGRGSPRYGYTF
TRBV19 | CASGSEMPQHF
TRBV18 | CASSERTGLNYGYTF
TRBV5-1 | CASSWAETQYF
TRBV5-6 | CASSLVTVSYEQYF
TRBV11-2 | CASSSDRGGWSSF
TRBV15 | CATSKHRVGGYEQYF
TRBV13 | CASSSGTVSAQYF
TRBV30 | CAWSVRGTGELFF